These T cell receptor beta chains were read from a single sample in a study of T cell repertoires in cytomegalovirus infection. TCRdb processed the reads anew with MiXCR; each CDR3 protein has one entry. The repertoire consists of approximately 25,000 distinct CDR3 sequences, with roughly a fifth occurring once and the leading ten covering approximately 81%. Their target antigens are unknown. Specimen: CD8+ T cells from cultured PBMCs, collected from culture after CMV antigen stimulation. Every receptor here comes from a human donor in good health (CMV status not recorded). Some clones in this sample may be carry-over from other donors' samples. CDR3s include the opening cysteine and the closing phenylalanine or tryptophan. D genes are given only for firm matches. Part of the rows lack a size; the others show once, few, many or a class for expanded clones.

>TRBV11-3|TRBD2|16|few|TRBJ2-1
TGTGCCAGCAGCCCGTCTCTAGCGGCACGACTCAATGAGCAGTTCTTC
CASSPSLAARLNEQFF
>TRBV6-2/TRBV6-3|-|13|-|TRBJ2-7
TGTGCCACCTCATCATCCGCGTTCTACGAGCAGTACTTC
CATSSSAFYEQYF
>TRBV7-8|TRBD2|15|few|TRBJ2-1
TGTGCCAGCACCCCTCTAGCGGGGGGCTACAATGAGCAGTTCTTC
CASTPLAGGYNEQFF
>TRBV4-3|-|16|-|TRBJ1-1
TGCGCCAGCAGCCAAGCCAGACTAGACAGCCACACTGAAGCTTTCTTT
CASSQARLDSHTEAFF
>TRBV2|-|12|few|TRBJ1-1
TGTGCCGGCGTCTCCGGGACATCTGAAGCTTTCTTT
CAGVSGTSEAFF
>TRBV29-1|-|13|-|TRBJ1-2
TGCAGCGTTGAAGACAGGGTGAACTATGGCTACACCTTC
CSVEDRVNYGYTF
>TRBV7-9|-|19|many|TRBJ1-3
TGTGCCAGCAGCTCAACCGGGACAACCTCTCCTTTCTCTGGAAACACCATATATTTT
CASSSTGTTSPFSGNTIYF
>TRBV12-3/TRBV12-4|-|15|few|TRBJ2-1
TGTGCCAGCAGTTTCAGGGACCTCGAAAGCGATGAGCAGTTCTTC
CASSFRDLESDEQFF
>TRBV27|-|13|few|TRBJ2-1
TGTGCCAGCAGGGGGGGCTCCTACAATGAGCAGTTCTTC
CASRGGSYNEQFF
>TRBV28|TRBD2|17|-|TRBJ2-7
TGTGCCAGCAGGCCTACTAGCGGAATCATCTTCCACTACGAGCAGTACTTC
CASRPTSGIIFHYEQYF
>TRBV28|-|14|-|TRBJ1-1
TGTGCCAGCAGTTCCGGTAGTAGGGCATCTGAAGCTTTCTTT
CASSSGSRASEAFF
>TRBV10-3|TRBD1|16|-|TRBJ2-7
TGTGCCATCAGTGGTAACAGGGGTGCTATAGGGGACGAGCAGTACTTC
CAISGNRGAIGDEQYF
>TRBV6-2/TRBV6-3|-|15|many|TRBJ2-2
TGTGCCAGCAGTTACGTCCGTTCAAGCACCGGGGAGCTGTTTTTT
CASSYVRSSTGELFF
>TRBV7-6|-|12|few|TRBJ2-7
TGTGCCAGCGGCCTAGGTGCCTACGAGCAGTACTTC
CASGLGAYEQYF
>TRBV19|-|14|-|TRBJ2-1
TGTGCCAGTAGTTGGGGTGCCCCGGACAATGAGCAGTTCTTC
CASSWGAPDNEQFF
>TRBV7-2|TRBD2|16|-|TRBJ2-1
TGTGCCAGCAGCCCCATGGTGGTAGCGGGCGACCTCGGGAAGTTCTTC
CASSPMVVAGDLGKFF
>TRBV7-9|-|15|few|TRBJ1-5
TGTGCCGGCAGCTCCTCGGGGGCCGGCAATCAGCCCCAGCATTTT
CAGSSSGAGNQPQHF
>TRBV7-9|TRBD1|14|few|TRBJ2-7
TGTGCCAGCAGCCCCCGGGACAGGGCCTACGAGCAGTACTTC
CASSPRDRAYEQYF
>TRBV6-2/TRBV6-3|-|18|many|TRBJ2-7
TGTGCCAGCAGTTACTTGGCGGCGGGTGAGAGGCTCACCAACGAGCAGTACTTC
CASSYLAAGERLTNEQYF
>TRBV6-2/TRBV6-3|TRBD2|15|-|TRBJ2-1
TGTGACAGCAGCCGGACTAGCGGGGGGCATTATGAGCAGTTCTTC
CDSSRTSGGHYEQFF
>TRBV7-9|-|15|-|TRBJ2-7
TGTGCCAGCAGCCGCCACGGGACGGCATCCTACGAGCAGTACTTC
CASSRHGTASYEQYF
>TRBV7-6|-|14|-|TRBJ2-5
TGTGCCAGCAGCCCAGACAGAAATCAAGAGACCCAGTACTTC
CASSPDRNQETQYF
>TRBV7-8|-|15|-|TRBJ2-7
TGTGCCAGCAGCTTAGGTAGGCGGACAACCTACGAGCAGTACTTC
CASSLGRRTTYEQYF
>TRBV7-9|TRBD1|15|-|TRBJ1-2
TGTGCCAGCAGCTTAGGGACAGGGTCGTCCTATGGCTACACCTTC
CASSLGTGSSYGYTF
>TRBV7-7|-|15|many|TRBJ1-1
TGTGCCAGCAGCTTAGATCCGACAGGGAACACTGAAGCTTTCTTT
CASSLDPTGNTEAFF
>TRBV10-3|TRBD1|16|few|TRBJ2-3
TGTGCCATCAGTGAGTCCCCCGGACAGGGCACAGATACGCAGTATTTT
CAISESPGQGTDTQYF